The 27 T cell receptor beta chains presented below share a single source sample, sequenced in a study of regulatory T cells in long-lasting Graves disease. TCR beta libraries were built with iRepertoire HTBI primers and Arm-PCR of CDR3 regions. MiXCR, applied by TCRdb to the multiplex PCR reads, yields one record per CDR3 protein. The profile shows around 250,000 distinct CDR3 sequences, about 19% of them singletons. Stated time point: newly diagnosed GD, antithyroid drugs for less than 3 months. With RNA extracted from PBMCs as input, the TCR library was made. Sequencing used peripheral blood mononuclear cells (PBMCs), obtained at new diagnosis, from a patient treated with antithyroid drugs. The receptors shown here come from a female donor with Graves disease.

This clonotype was detected only a few times. This chain connects TRBV20-1 to TRBJ2-3; maybe TRBD1 (5 bases). V lost 6 bases and J lost 5, with 15 bases in between. In germline, CDR1 is DFQATT, CDR2 SNEGSKA (reference sequence). The CDR3 totals 13 residues. The CDR3 sequence is CSALGQVGDTQYF. Here the CDR3 DNA reads TGCAGTGCCCTGGGGCAGGTTGGAGATACGCAGTATTTT.

This clonotype was counted only a few times. This chain connects TRBV28 to TRBJ1-3; TRBD1 is a possible D gene (6 bases). V was clipped by 10 bases and J by 0 bases, with 13 bases between them. CDR1 and CDR2 (germline): MDHEN, SYDVKM. The CDR3 is made up of 14 amino acids. In DNA, the CDR3 is TGTGCCACAACAGGGACCTTCTCTGGAAACACCATATATTTT. Protein product: CATTGTFSGNTIYF.

This clonotype was detected many times. The chain is built from TRBV7-3 and TRBJ1-5; 8 bases match TRBD1. This CDR3 comprises 16 residues. Germline V gene lookup returns CDR1 SGHTA and CDR2 FQGTGA. The ends lost 3 bases at V and 11 bases at J; junction bases unmatched: 15. The DNA for the CDR3 is TGTGCCAGCAGCTTCCGACAGGGGTGGTCTCGGGAATCCCAGCATTTT. Residues: CASSFRQGWSRESQHF.

This rearrangement joins TRBV10-3 to TRBJ1-2; D remains ambiguous. CDR3 length: 15 residues. Germline values: CDR1 ENHRY, CDR2 SYGVKD. Trimming removed 2 bases from V and 5 bases from J, with 15 bases in between. This chain's CDR3 is CAISESSSGPYGYTF. The CDR3 nucleotides read TGTGCCATCAGTGAGAGTTCCTCAGGTCCGTATGGCTACACCTTC.

This clonotype was recorded many times. This rearrangement joins TRBV30 to TRBJ2-5; TRBD1 agrees at 7 bases. Per germline, CDR1 GTSNPN and CDR2 SVGIG (reference sequence). There are 13 residues in the CDR3. V lost 2 bases, J lost 5 bases, and 5 bases stayed unmatched. The CDR3 nucleotides read TGTGCCTGGAGTAGGGGGCTGCGGGAGACCCAGTACTTC. Protein product: CAWSRGLRETQYF.

This clonotype was picked up a small number of times. The chain employs TRBV7-9 and TRBJ1-6; tentatively, D is TRBD1 (5 bases). Trimming took off 6 bases at V and 7 bases at J, with 13 bases between the two ends. The germline V gene encodes CDR1 SEHNR and CDR2 FQNEAQ (reference sequence). The CDR3 consists of 14 residues. The CDR3 sequence: CASSSHRGNSPLHF. DNA of the CDR3: TGTGCCAGCAGTTCCCATCGGGGGAATTCACCCCTCCACTTT.

This clonotype appeared many times. The chain combines TRBV7-2 with TRBJ2-1, with 12 bases that match TRBD2. J was trimmed by 10 bases and V by 5 bases; bases with no gene match: 12. There are 16 residues in the CDR3. The germline gives CDR1 SGHTA, CDR2 FQGNSA. CDR3 DNA sequence: TGTGCCAGCAGCCCCGCCCCTAGCGGGGGGGCCCGGGAGCAGTTCTTC. It encodes CASSPAPSGGAREQFF. The full variable domain, completed using reference TRBV7-2 and TRBJ2-1, is GAGVSQSPSNKVTEKGKDVELRCDPISGHTALYWYRQSLGQGLEFLIYFQGNSAPDKSGLPSDRFSAERTGGSVSTLTIQRTQQEDSAVYLCASSPAPSGGAREQFFGPGTRLTVL.

The chain couples TRBV4-2 to TRBJ1-4, with 8 bases that match TRBD1. The J segment lost 3 bases and the V segment lost 5 bases, leaving 11 bases of the junction unmatched. Germline V gene sequence: CDR1 LGHNA, CDR2 YNFKEQ. The CDR3 spans 17 residues. The DNA for the CDR3 is TGTGCCAGCAGCAGACGCGCAGGGGGCTTTGCTAATGAAAAACTGTTTTTT. This sequence encodes CASSRRAGGFANEKLFF.

As for this clonotype: A far larger clone is a single base away, which makes a read error likely. V usage is TRBV28 and J usage is TRBJ2-5, with a possible D match to TRBD2 (6 bases). Gene TRBJ2-1 matches the end of the DNA better, so the J call may be wrong. CDR3 size: 16 residues. CDR1 and CDR2 (germline): MDHEN, SYDVKM. The CDR3 nucleotides are TGTGCCAGCAGTCCACGGGACGGGGGCTCCTACAATGAGCAGTTCTTC. This codes for CASSPRDGGSYNEQFF.

This clonotype was seen at least ten times. The rearrangement joins TRBV12-3 or TRBV12-4 to TRBJ1-5; D is ambiguous. Trimming cost V 6 bases and J 4 bases, with 10 bases left between them. This CDR3 comprises 13 residues. CDR3 in amino acids: CASSFGLNQPQHF. The CDR3 DNA sequence: TGTGCCAGCAGCTTCGGACTGAATCAGCCCCAGCATTTT.

This clonotype was detected many times. This chain uses TRBV2 with TRBJ1-5; D remains ambiguous. Trimming stripped 5 bases from V and 4 bases from J, with 15 bases between. The CDR3 length is 15 residues. In germline, CDR1 is SNHLY, CDR2 FYNNEI. In nucleotides, the CDR3 is TGTGCCAGCAGTTCCGGGCCCCACGAGAATCAGCCCCAGCATTTT. Its translation: CASSSGPHENQPQHF.

The chain has TRBV7-2 and TRBJ2-5, with TRBD2 identical over 12 bases. Trimming cost V 4 bases and J 1 base; bases outside gene matches: 4. CDR3 length equals 16 residues. The germline gives CDR1 SGHTA, CDR2 FQGNSA. The CDR3 loop is CASSSGLAGLQETQYF. The DNA of the CDR3 is TGTGCCAGCAGCTCCGGACTAGCGGGGCTCCAAGAGACCCAGTACTTC.

This clonotype came up a few times. This chain uses TRBV19 with TRBJ2-5; maybe TRBD1 (6 bases). The CDR3 length is 12 residues. Germline CDR1 reads LNHDA; CDR2 reads SQIVND (reference sequence). The V and J ends lost 4 bases and 6 bases respectively, with 9 bases between them. For the CDR3, the DNA is TGTGCCAGTAGTACCCAGGGGAAGACCCAGTACTTC. It codes for CASSTQGKTQYF.

The chain carries TRBV20-1 and TRBJ2-7, with 12 bases fitting TRBD1. V was clipped by 6 bases and J by 6 bases; unmatched bases: 12. The CDR3 has 15 amino acids. Germline V lookup: CDR1 DFQATT, CDR2 SNEGSKA (reference sequence). The CDR3 sequence is CSAVGGDRGLREQYF. CDR3 nucleotides: TGCAGTGCCGTAGGGGGGGACAGGGGGCTTCGCGAGCAGTACTTC.

The sample holds many counts of this clonotype. The J gene is TRBJ1-5, the V gene TRBV7-9; no firm D call. The germline V gene has CDR1 SEHNR and CDR2 FQNEAQ (reference sequence). CDR3 length: 18 amino acids. The germline V and J ends were trimmed by 5 bases and 0 bases, with 20 bases remaining between them. CDR3 nucleotide sequence: TGTGCCAGCAGCCCACATTGGGCGGGCAGGAATAGCAATCAGCCCCAGCATTTT. Protein: CASSPHWAGRNSNQPQHF.

The chain couples TRBV6-1 to TRBJ2-2; D remains ambiguous. The V end lost 5 bases, the J end lost 1 base, and 11 bases lay between the germline ends. The germline CDR1 and CDR2 sequences are MNHNS and SASEGT. This CDR3 has 15 residues. The CDR3 is CASSPVRRNTGELFF. The CDR3 nucleotides are TGTGCCAGCAGTCCGGTTCGGCGGAACACCGGGGAGCTGTTTTTT.

The V call is TRBV29-1, the J call TRBJ1-2, with 7 positions matching TRBD1. V trimming: 8 bases; J trimming: 3 bases; junction bases outside the gene matches: 6. CDR1 is SQVTM and CDR2 is ANQGSEA in the germline V gene. The CDR3 contains 12 residues. CDR3 in amino acids: CSTAGQDYGYTF. CDR3 bases: TGCAGCACAGCCGGACAGGACTATGGCTACACCTTC.

This clonotype has only a few counts. The chain links TRBV18 to TRBJ2-2, with D unclear. The CDR3 is 14 amino acids. The V end was cut by 1 base, the J end by 4 bases, with 7 bases between. The germline V gene has CDR1 KGHSH and CDR2 LQKENI. Here the CDR3 DNA reads TGTGCCAGCTCACCACTTCAGCTCACCGGGGAGCTGTTTTTT. Translated, it gives CASSPLQLTGELFF.

This clonotype was seen at least ten times. The chain recombines TRBV20-1 with TRBJ1-2; D gene unclear. The CDR3 is 10 amino acids. Trimming took off 4 bases at V and 3 bases at J, with 3 bases between the two ends. CDR1 is DFQATT, CDR2 SNEGSKA, per germline (reference sequence). CDR3 region: CSAIYYGYTF. In DNA form, the CDR3 reads TGCAGTGCTATTTACTATGGCTACACCTTC.

The V call is TRBV4-3, the J call TRBJ2-2, with D tentatively TRBD1 (6 bases). Germline lookup yields CDR1 LGHNA and CDR2 YSLEER. This CDR3 contains 14 residues. V was clipped by 3 bases and J by 4 bases, with 9 bases between them. CDR3 sequence: CASSHTTGTGELFF. CDR3 DNA sequence: TGCGCCAGCAGCCACACGACAGGCACCGGGGAGCTGTTTTTT.

This chain links TRBV6-1 with TRBJ1-2, with 7 bases fitting TRBD1. The germline CDR1 and CDR2 sequences are MNHNS and SASEGT. The V segment lost 7 bases and the J segment 0 bases; nucleotides outside the gene matches: 14. This CDR3 region has 17 residues. This CDR3 is CASTKRGRGVANYGYTF. The CDR3 DNA is TGTGCCAGCACCAAACGCGGCAGGGGGGTTGCTAACTATGGCTACACCTTC.

A remark on this clonotype: A far more abundant clone sits one base away, making this likely a read error. The chain employs TRBV7-3 and TRBJ2-3; D is uncertain. This CDR3 is built from 12 residues. Looked up from germline, CDR1 is SGHTA and CDR2 is FQGTGA. This CDR3 reads CGSSPAADTQYF. Written as DNA, the CDR3 is TGTGGCAGCAGCCCCGCGGCAGATACGCAGTATTTT.

This chain joins TRBV28 and TRBJ2-3; D is undetermined. Matching the DNA end better, TRBJ1-1 makes the J call doubtful. The CDR3 is 13 amino acids. Germline CDR1 and CDR2: MDHEN and SYDVKM. CDR3 DNA: TGTGCCAGCAGTTTATTCTCTCCCCCTGAAGCTTTCTTT. Its protein product is CASSLFSPPEAFF.

This clonotype was seen at least ten times. V is TRBV2 and J is TRBJ2-3, with 12 bases that match TRBD2. V lost 7 bases and J lost 3; bases outside the gene matches: 11. CDR3 length: 17 residues. Looked up from germline, CDR1 is SNHLY and CDR2 is FYNNEI. As DNA, the CDR3 is TGTGCCAGCACTAGGACTAGCGGGGTCTCCGCGACAGATACGCAGTATTTT. It specifies CASTRTSGVSATDTQYF. Variable domain in full (rest from reference TRBV2 and TRBJ2-3): EPEVTQTPSHQVTQMGQEVILRCVPISNHLYFYWYRQILGQKVEFLVSFYNNEISEKSEIFDDQFSVERPDGSNFTLKIRSTKLEDSAMYFCASTRTSGVSATDTQYFGPGTRLTVL.

This clonotype was recorded many times. The rearrangement links TRBV9 to TRBJ2-7; 7 positions match TRBD2. CDR1 and CDR2 from the germline V gene are SGDLS and YYNGEE. CDR3 length equals 16 residues. After removal of 0 bases from V and 3 bases from J, the junction contained 9 bases not matched to a gene. Here the CDR3 reads CASSVGPQRDRYEQYF. CDR3 sequence (DNA): TGTGCCAGCAGCGTAGGCCCCCAGCGGGATCGCTACGAGCAGTACTTC.

Many counts were recorded for this clonotype. The V and J genes are TRBV18 and TRBJ1-1; D perhaps matches TRBD1 (6 bases). Trimming cost V 3 bases and J 1 base, with 12 bases left between them. This CDR3 spans 15 amino acids. Looked up from germline, CDR1 is KGHSH and CDR2 is LQKENI. In DNA form, the CDR3 reads TGTGCCAGCTCACCCGCCAGGGGTGGGAACACTGAAGCTTTCTTT. As protein: CASSPARGGNTEAFF.

The V call is TRBV7-8, the J call TRBJ2-7, with 13 bases matching TRBD2. This CDR3 contains 16 residues. The germline gives CDR1 SGHVS, CDR2 FQNEAQ. J gave up 4 bases and V 5 bases, and 8 bases lay outside the gene matches. The CDR3 coding sequence is TGTGCCAGCAGCCCCCTGACTAGCGGGAGGTCTTACGAGCAGTACTTC. This encodes CASSPLTSGRSYEQYF.